The 9 T cell receptor beta chains below come from one sample, sequenced in a study of blood T cell repertoires in COVID-19. TCRdb keeps only in-frame clones here, not all; method: immunoSEQ multiplex PCR. The table includes 140,000 or so clones, around 90% detected once. The sample consisted of peripheral blood. Receptors originate from a man in his 70s with acute or convalescent COVID-19.

The chain links TRBV7-8 to TRBJ1-3; D is ambiguous. V was pared by 1 base and J by 3 bases, with 7 bases between. Germline V gene sequence: CDR1 SGHVS, CDR2 FQNEAQ. The CDR3 loop spans 14 amino acids. The CDR3 region is CASSLDRIGNTIYF. The CDR3 DNA is TGTGCCAGCAGCTTAGACAGAATTGGAAACACCATATATTTT. The full variable domain, in which reference TRBV7-8 and TRBJ1-3 provide the parts outside the CDR3, is GAGVSQSPRYKVAKRGQDVALRCDPISGHVSLFWYQQALGQGPEFLTYFQNEAQLDKSGLPSDRFFAERPEGSVSTLKIQRTQQEDSAVYLCASSLDRIGNTIYFGEGSWLTVV.

The chain uses TRBV7-9 and TRBJ1-1, with 7 bases fitting TRBD1. Trimming removed 5 bases from V and 3 bases from J; junction bases left unmatched: 6. Germline loops: CDR1 SEHNR, CDR2 FQNEAQ (reference sequence). The CDR3 runs to 14 residues. In nucleotides, the CDR3 is TGTGCCAGCAGCGTGACAGGGATCGACACTGAAGCTTTCTTT. Amino acid sequence: CASSVTGIDTEAFF.

About this clone: A much larger clone sits a single nucleotide away, making a read error possible. The chain couples TRBV11-2 to TRBJ2-7; D is unclear. Trimming stripped 1 base from V and 2 bases from J, with 6 bases between. CDR3 length: 13 amino acids. CDR1 and CDR2 (germline): SGHAT, FQNNGV. CDR3 sequence (DNA): TGTGCCAGCAGCTTAGGGCGGACCTACGAGCAGTACTTC. Its translation: CASSLGRTYEQYF.

This rearrangement joins TRBV18 to TRBJ1-6; TRBD1 might be the D (6 bases). The CDR3 runs to 15 residues. The ends were cut back, 3 bases at V and 10 bases at J, with 16 bases in the middle. CDR1 is KGHSH and CDR2 is LQKENI in the germline V gene. The CDR3 sequence is CASSPNGGETSPLHF. CDR3 nucleotides: TGTGCCAGCTCACCGAATGGGGGCGAGACCTCACCCCTCCACTTT.

The chain employs TRBV29-1 and TRBJ2-5; TRBD2 agrees at 7 bases. J lost 5 bases, V lost 4 bases, and 4 bases had no gene match. Germline CDR1 reads SQVTM; CDR2 reads ANQGSEA. The CDR3 extends over 12 amino acids. CDR3 nucleotides: TGCAGCGTTGCGGCCGGGGGGGAGACCCAGTACTTC. Translated, it gives CSVAAGGETQYF.

The V gene is TRBV29-1, the J gene TRBJ1-1, with D hard to call. Germline CDR1 SQVTM, CDR2 ANQGSEA. V shed 6 bases and J shed 5 bases, with 16 bases lying between them. The CDR3 consists of 13 residues. For the CDR3, the DNA is TGCAGCGTCCGGCAGGCCCCACGGACTGAAGCTTTCTTT. This codes for CSVRQAPRTEAFF.

This sequence joins TRBV5-1 and TRBJ1-2; D may be TRBD1 (6 bases). CDR1 is SGHRS, CDR2 YFSETQ, per germline. Trimming took off 5 bases at V and 3 bases at J, with 14 bases between the two ends. CDR3 length: 14 residues. The CDR3 sequence: CASSYRAAHYGYTF. The DNA for the CDR3 is TGCGCCAGCAGTTACAGGGCCGCCCACTATGGCTACACCTTC.

CDR3 sequence (DNA): TGTGCCAGCAGCCCCCTACTCTTAATCACAGATACGCAGTATTTT. Residues: CASSPLLLITDTQYF. The V gene is TRBV27, the J gene TRBJ2-3; D gene uncertain. V lost 6 bases to trimming and J lost 2 bases, with 15 bases between them. CDR1 and CDR2 from the germline V gene are MNHEY and SMNVEV (reference sequence). The CDR3 loop spans 15 amino acids.

The gene calls are TRBV19 and TRBJ1-5, with 10 bases aligning to TRBD1. The V gene's germline CDR1 is LNHDA and CDR2 SQIVND (reference sequence). The CDR3 extends over 16 amino acids. Trimming at V came to 3 bases and at J to 3 bases, leaving 5 bases not matched to a gene. The CDR3 sequence is CASSIQGQGNNQPQHF. The CDR3 nucleotides are TGTGCCAGTAGTATTCAGGGACAGGGGAACAATCAGCCCCAGCATTTT.